Listed here are 7 T cell receptor beta chains from one sample, sequenced in a study of T cell changes during pregnancy in multiple sclerosis. Assay: immunoSEQ multiplex PCR; the TCRdb copy retains only in-frame clones and omits some. The sample lists 45,000 to 50,000 clones; 85% to 95% were seen once. The sample was CD8+ T cells from peripheral blood mononuclear cells, taken before pregnancy. The receptors come from a female donor with multiple sclerosis, enrolled in a pregnancy study.

This chain links TRBV27 with TRBJ2-1; D call uncertain. The length of the CDR3 is 11 residues. CDR1 and CDR2 from the germline V gene are MNHEY and SMNVEV (reference sequence). The V and J ends lost 5 bases and 7 bases respectively, with 6 bases between them. This CDR3 reads CASSIGNEQFF. The CDR3 bases are TGTGCCAGCAGTATCGGGAATGAGCAGTTCTTC.

Only a few counts were recorded for this clone. The genes are TRBV14 and TRBJ1-2; D not certain. The CDR3 extends over 14 amino acids. Trimming took off 1 base at V and 0 bases at J, with 6 bases between the two ends. CDR1 is SGHDN, CDR2 FVKESK, per germline. The CDR3 DNA reads as TGTGCCAGCAGCCAAGGCGTAGCTAACTATGGCTACACCTTC. Protein: CASSQGVANYGYTF.

This clone was detected only once. The chain is built from TRBV5-1 and TRBJ2-7; the match to TRBD1 covers 9 bases. Germline CDR1 is SGHRS and CDR2 is YFSETQ. V dropped 4 bases and J dropped 4; count of bases not matched to a gene: 12. The CDR3 loop spans 16 amino acids. The CDR3 protein is CASSTGWGQGIYEQYF. CDR3 DNA sequence: TGCGCCAGCAGCACGGGATGGGGACAGGGTATTTACGAGCAGTACTTC.

This chain uses TRBV9 with TRBJ1-4; D gene uncertain. The CDR3 is 16 residues long. The germline V and J ends were trimmed by 0 bases and 1 base, with 10 bases remaining between them. The V gene's germline CDR1 is SGDLS and CDR2 YYNGEE. The CDR3: CASSVGSWRTNEKLFF. The DNA of the CDR3 is TGTGCCAGCAGCGTAGGAAGCTGGAGAACTAATGAAAAACTGTTTTTT.

The CDR3 reads CASSPSVVGYTF. The CDR3 nucleotides are TGTGCCAGTAGCCCTTCTGTTGTCGGCTACACCTTC. V is TRBV19 and J is TRBJ1-2; no clear D gene. The germline V gene encodes CDR1 LNHDA and CDR2 SQIVND (reference sequence). Trimming removed 6 bases from V and 8 bases from J, with 13 bases in between. The CDR3 is 12 residues long.

The chain recombines TRBV25-1 with TRBJ2-1; TRBD2 aligns across 9 bases. With V trimmed by 6 bases and J by 1 base, 4 bases remained unmatched. Germline assignment: CDR1 MGHDK and CDR2 SYGVNS. The CDR3 length is 15 residues. The CDR3 nucleotides read TGTGCCAGCAGGGCGGGAGGGGGGTCCTACAATGAGCAGTTCTTC. Translating gives CASRAGGGSYNEQFF.

CDR3 sequence (DNA): TGTGCCAGCACAAACGAGGGAGGGGTCGAGCAGTACTTC. Encoded protein: CASTNEGGVEQYF. The chain carries TRBV6-1 and TRBJ2-7; 7 nucleotides match TRBD2. The CDR3 runs 13 residues. CDR1 and CDR2 (germline): MNHNS, SASEGT. V gave up 7 bases and J gave up 6 bases; unmatched junction bases: 9.